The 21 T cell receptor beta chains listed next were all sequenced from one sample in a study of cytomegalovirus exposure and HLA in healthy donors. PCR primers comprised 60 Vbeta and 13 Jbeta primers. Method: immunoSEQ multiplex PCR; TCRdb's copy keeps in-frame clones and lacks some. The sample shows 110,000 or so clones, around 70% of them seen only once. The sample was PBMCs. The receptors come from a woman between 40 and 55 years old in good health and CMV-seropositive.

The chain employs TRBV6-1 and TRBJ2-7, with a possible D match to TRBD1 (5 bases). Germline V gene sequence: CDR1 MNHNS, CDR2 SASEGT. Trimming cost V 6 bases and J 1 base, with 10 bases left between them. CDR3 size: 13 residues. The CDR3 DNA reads TGTGCCAGCAGAGACAGCTCTTCCTACGAGCAGTACTTC. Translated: CASRDSSSYEQYF.

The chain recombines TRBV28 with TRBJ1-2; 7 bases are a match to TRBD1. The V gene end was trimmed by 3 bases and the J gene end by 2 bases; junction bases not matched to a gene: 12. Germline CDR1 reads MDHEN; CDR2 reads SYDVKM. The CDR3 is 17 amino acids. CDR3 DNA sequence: TGTGCCAGCAGTTTTGAACAATCGACAGGGATAAACTATGGCTACACCTTC. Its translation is CASSFEQSTGINYGYTF.

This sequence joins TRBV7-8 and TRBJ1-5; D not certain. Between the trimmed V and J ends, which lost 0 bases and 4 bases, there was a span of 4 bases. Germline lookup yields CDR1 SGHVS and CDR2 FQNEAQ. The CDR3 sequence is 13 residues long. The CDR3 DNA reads TGTGCCAGCAGCTTAGCGAGAAATCAGCCCCAGCATTTT. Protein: CASSLARNQPQHF. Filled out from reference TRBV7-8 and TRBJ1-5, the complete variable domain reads GAGVSQSPRYKVAKRGQDVALRCDPISGHVSLFWYQQALGQGPEFLTYFQNEAQLDKSGLPSDRFFAERPEGSVSTLKIQRTQQEDSAVYLCASSLARNQPQHFGDGTRLSIL.

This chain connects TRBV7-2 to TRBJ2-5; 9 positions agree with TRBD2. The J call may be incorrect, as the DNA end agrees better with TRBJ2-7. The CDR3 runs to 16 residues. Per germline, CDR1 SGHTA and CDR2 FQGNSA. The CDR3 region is CASSLDSGGSRYEQYF. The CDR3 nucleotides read TGTGCCAGCAGCTTAGATAGCGGGGGATCCCGGTACGAGCAGTACTTC.

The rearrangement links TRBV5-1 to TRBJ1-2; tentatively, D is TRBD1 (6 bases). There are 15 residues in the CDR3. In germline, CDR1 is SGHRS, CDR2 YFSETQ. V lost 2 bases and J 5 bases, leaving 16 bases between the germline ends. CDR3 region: CASSFSRQDSYGYTF. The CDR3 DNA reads TGCGCCAGCAGCTTTTCGAGACAGGACTCTTATGGCTACACCTTC.

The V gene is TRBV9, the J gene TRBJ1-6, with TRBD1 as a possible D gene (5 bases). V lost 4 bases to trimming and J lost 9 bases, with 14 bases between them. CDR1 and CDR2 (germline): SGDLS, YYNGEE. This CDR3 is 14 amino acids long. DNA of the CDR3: TGTGCCAGCAGCAAAAGGGGTGTTGGTTCACCCCTCCACTTT. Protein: CASSKRGVGSPLHF.

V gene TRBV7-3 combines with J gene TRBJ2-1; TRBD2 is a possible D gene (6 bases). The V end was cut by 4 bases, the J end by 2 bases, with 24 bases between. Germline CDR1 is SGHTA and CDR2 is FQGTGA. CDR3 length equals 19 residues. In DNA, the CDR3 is TGTGCCAGCAGCTCCACCTCTGTCTTGAGCGGGTTAGCCTACAATGAGCAGTTCTTC. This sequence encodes CASSSTSVLSGLAYNEQFF.

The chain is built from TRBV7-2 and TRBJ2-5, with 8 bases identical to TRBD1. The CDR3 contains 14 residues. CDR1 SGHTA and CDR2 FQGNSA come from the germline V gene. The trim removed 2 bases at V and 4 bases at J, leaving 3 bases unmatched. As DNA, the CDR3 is TGTGCCAGCAGCTTACGACAGGGGCGAGAGACCCAGTACTTC. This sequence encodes CASSLRQGRETQYF.

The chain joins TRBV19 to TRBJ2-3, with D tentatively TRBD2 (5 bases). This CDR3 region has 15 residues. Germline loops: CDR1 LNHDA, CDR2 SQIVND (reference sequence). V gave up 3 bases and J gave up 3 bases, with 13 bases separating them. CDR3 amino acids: CASSIRELGTDTQYF. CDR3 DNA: TGTGCCAGTAGTATCCGGGAACTGGGGACAGATACGCAGTATTTT.

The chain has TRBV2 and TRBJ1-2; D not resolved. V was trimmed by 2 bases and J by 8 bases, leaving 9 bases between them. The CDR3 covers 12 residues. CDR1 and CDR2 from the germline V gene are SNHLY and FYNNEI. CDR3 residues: CASSESGRGYTF. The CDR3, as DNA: TGTGCCAGCAGTGAAAGTGGTCGGGGCTACACCTTC.

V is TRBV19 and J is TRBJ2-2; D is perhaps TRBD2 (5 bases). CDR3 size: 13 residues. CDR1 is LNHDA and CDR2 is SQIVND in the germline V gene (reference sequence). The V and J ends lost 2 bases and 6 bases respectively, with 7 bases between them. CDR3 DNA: TGTGCCAGTAGTATACTCGGGGCCGGGGAGCTGTTTTTT. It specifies CASSILGAGELFF.

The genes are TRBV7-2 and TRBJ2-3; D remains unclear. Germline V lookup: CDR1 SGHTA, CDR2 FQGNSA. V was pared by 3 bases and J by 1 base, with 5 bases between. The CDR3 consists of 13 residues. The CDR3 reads CASSLLGTDTQYF. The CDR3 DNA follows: TGTGCCAGCAGCTTGCTAGGCACAGATACGCAGTATTTT.

DNA for the CDR3: TGTGCCAGTAGCATCGGGACACGGAACACTGAAGCTTTCTTT. Translating gives CASSIGTRNTEAFF. The rearrangement links TRBV19 to TRBJ1-1; weak D call: TRBD1 (6 bases). V lost 6 bases to trimming and J lost 1 base, with 12 bases between them. CDR1 and CDR2 from the germline V gene are LNHDA and SQIVND (reference sequence). The CDR3 runs to 14 residues.

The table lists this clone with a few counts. The CDR3 protein is CASSPQGGLTDTQYF. DNA for the CDR3: TGTGCCAGCAGCCCCCAGGGGGGACTCACAGATACGCAGTATTTT. This rearrangement joins TRBV7-9 to TRBJ2-3; perhaps TRBD1 as D (7 bases). CDR3 length equals 15 residues. V shed 5 bases and J shed 2 bases, with 14 bases lying between them. CDR1 SEHNR and CDR2 FQNEAQ come from the germline V gene (reference sequence).

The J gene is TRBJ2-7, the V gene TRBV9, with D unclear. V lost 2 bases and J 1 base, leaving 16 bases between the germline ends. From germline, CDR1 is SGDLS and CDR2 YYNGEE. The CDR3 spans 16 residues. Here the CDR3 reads CASSVQSDLQSYEQYF. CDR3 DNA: TGTGCCAGCAGCGTGCAAAGCGACCTTCAATCCTACGAGCAGTACTTC.

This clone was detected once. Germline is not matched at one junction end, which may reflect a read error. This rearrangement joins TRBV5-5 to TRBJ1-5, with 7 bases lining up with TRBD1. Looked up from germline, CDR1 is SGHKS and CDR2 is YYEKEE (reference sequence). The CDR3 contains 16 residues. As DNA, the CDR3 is TGTGCCGGCAGCTGGGGACAGCAATATAGCAATCAGCCCCAGCATTTT. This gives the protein CAGSWGQQYSNQPQHF.

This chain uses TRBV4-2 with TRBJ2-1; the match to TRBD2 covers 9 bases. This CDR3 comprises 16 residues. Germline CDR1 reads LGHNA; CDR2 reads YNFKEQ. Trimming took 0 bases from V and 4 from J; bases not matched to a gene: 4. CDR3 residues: CASSQDEAGGYNEQFF. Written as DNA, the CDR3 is TGTGCCAGCAGCCAAGATGAGGCGGGAGGGTACAATGAGCAGTTCTTC.

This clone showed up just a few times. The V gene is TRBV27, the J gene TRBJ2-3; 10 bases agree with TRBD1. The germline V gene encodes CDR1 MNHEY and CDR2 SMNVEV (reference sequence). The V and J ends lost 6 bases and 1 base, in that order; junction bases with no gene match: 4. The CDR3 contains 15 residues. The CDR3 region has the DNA TGTGCCAGCAGGCCCGGGACAGGGGGCACAGATACGCAGTATTTT. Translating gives CASRPGTGGTDTQYF.

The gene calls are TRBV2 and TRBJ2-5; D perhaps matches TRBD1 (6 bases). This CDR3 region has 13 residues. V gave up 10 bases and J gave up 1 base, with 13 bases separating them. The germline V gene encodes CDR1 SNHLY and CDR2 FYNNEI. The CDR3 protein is CAIDGTPQETQYF. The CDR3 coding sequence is TGTGCCATAGACGGGACACCCCAAGAGACCCAGTACTTC.

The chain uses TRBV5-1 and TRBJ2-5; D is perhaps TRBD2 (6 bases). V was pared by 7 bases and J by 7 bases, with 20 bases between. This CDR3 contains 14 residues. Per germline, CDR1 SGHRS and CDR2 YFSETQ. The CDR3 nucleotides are TGCGCCAGCTCCACGCGGGCGGGATTGGGGACCCAGTACTTC. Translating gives CASSTRAGLGTQYF.

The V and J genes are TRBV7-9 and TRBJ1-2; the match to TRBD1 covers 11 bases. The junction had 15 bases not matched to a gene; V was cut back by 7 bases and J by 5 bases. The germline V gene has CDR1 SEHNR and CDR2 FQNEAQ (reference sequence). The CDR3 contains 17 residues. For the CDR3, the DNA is TGTGCCAGCAACGCTCTCATCCAGGGACAGGGGGGTTATGGCTACACCTTC. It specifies CASNALIQGQGGYGYTF.